The present T cell receptor (beta chain) was sequenced within a study of response to subunit inactivated influenza vaccine. Study-wide findings and caveats: The authors put forward the suggestion that each seasonal influenza vaccination may bring in only a limited number of new T cells.

TCRdb reanalysed the RT-PCR reads using MiXCR and keeps one entry per CDR3 protein. This table holds more than 400,000 distinct CDR3 sequences, around 7.7% found once. V was shortened by 5 bases and J by 7 bases, with 10 bases between the two germline ends. The CDR3 contains 12 residues. Germline V gene lookup returns CDR1 SGHTA and CDR2 FQGNSA. This clonotype was counted ten times or more. Its target is not known. V and J are TRBV7-2 and TRBJ2-3, with unresolved D. This clonotype was obtained from a man between 50 and 69 years old who received an inactivated influenza vaccine. The sequencing here drew on PBMCs from blood, taken 23 to 25 months after vaccination. In DNA, the CDR3 is TGTGCCAGCAGCATGACCCAAAATACGCAGTATTTT. Translation gives CASSMTQNTQYF.